The 30 T cell receptor beta chains in this list originate from one sample, sequenced in a study of identical twins. TCRdb used MiXCR to reprocess the 5' RACE reads, holding one entry per CDR3 protein. The data hold fewer than 500,000 distinct CDR3 sequences, with more than 20% observed a single time. These data also formed part of another study, on T cells expressing NK-cell markers.

Sequencing was done on a sample of CD4+ T cells sorted from blood. These receptor sequences come from a woman aged 18-29 years in good health.

The gene calls are TRBV5-1 and TRBJ2-1, with D hard to call. The CDR3 consists of 15 residues. Germline CDR1 is SGHRS and CDR2 is YFSETQ. With 3 bases removed from V and 7 bases from J, the gap between germline ends came to 17 bases. The CDR3 DNA follows: TGCGCCAGCAGCTCCACTAACGGACGGTGGAATGAGCAGTTCTTC. Protein: CASSSTNGRWNEQFF. Full variable domain (remainder filled in from reference TRBV5-1 and TRBJ2-1): KAGVTQTPRYLIKTRGQQVTLSCSPISGHRSVSWYQQTPGQGLQFLFEYFSETQRNKGNFPGRFSGRQFSNSRSEMNVSTLELGDSALYLCASSSTNGRWNEQFFGPGTRLTVL.

The chain is built from TRBV10-3 and TRBJ2-5; D ambiguous. Germline CDR1 and CDR2: ENHRY and SYGVKD. CDR3 length: 13 residues. V shed 4 bases and J shed 1 base, with 7 bases lying between them. In DNA form, the CDR3 reads TGTGCCATCAGTGCTGACATCCAAGAGACCCAGTACTTC. It specifies CAISADIQETQYF.

The CDR3 DNA follows: TGCAGTGCTAGAGACGGGACAGCGGCTAATGAAAAACTGTTTTTT. Amino acids: CSARDGTAANEKLFF. The chain is built from TRBV20-1 and TRBJ1-4, with TRBD1 matching 7 bases. With V trimmed by 0 bases and J by 3 bases, 4 bases remained unmatched. Germline lookup yields CDR1 DFQATT and CDR2 SNEGSKA (reference sequence). The CDR3 totals 15 residues.

This clonotype was seen a few times. The chain uses TRBV12-3 or TRBV12-4 and TRBJ2-2; D uncertain. Trimming left V 3 bases short and J 5 bases short, with 10 bases between. This CDR3 has 14 amino acids. CDR3 sequence (DNA): TGTGCCAGCAGTTTTTACAGTAATACCGGGGAGCTGTTTTTT. It codes for CASSFYSNTGELFF.

The chain uses TRBV3-1 and TRBJ2-1; unclear D gene. CDR3 length equals 11 residues. V lost 4 bases, J lost 10 bases, and 8 bases lay in between. Per the germline V gene, CDR1 is LGHDT and CDR2 is YNNKEL (reference sequence). CDR3 in DNA: TGTGCCAGCAGCCTACAGCAGGAGCAGTTCTTC. Protein product: CASSLQQEQFF.

This clonotype was picked up many times. This chain connects TRBV20-1 to TRBJ1-1; D might be TRBD1 (5 bases). CDR3 length: 13 residues. The V gene lost 4 bases and the J gene lost 2 bases, with 11 bases spanning the gap. Germline CDR1 is DFQATT and CDR2 is SNEGSKA (reference sequence). The CDR3 region is CSATGTSNTEAFF. The CDR3 region has the DNA TGCAGTGCTACCGGGACGAGCAACACTGAAGCTTTCTTT.

This clonotype was observed many times. The chain links TRBV10-1 to TRBJ1-1; D is perhaps TRBD1 (5 bases). Germline CDR1 and CDR2: WNHNN and SYGVQD (reference sequence). This CDR3 is 14 amino acids long. Between the trimmed V and J ends, which lost 3 bases and 3 bases, there was a span of 11 bases. This chain's CDR3 is CASSESFRDTEAFF. In DNA, the CDR3 is TGCGCCAGCAGTGAATCGTTCAGGGACACTGAAGCTTTCTTT.

The V call is TRBV30, the J call TRBJ2-3; TRBD2 aligns across 10 bases. The CDR3 extends over 13 amino acids. From germline, CDR1 is GTSNPN and CDR2 SVGIG (reference sequence). J gave up 1 base and V 8 bases, and 3 bases lay outside the gene matches. Here the CDR3 DNA reads TGTGCCAGTAGCGGGAGGCGCACAGATACGCAGTATTTT. Translated: CASSGRRTDTQYF. Using reference TRBV30 and TRBJ2-3 for the parts outside the CDR3, the full variable domain is SQTIHQWPATLVQPVGSPLSLECTVEGTSNPNLYWYRQAAGRGLQLLFYSVGIGQISSEVPQNLSASRPQDRQFILSSKKLLLSDSGFYLCASSGRRTDTQYFGPGTRLTVL.

In its sample, this clonotype was seen a few times. This chain uses TRBV5-1 with TRBJ1-2; the D is unclear. CDR3 size: 13 residues. Germline V gene data show CDR1 as SGHRS and CDR2 as YFSETQ. With 0 bases removed from V and 4 bases from J, the gap between germline ends came to 7 bases. The CDR3 spells CASSLVSAYGYTF. For the CDR3, the DNA is TGCGCCAGCAGCTTGGTCTCGGCCTATGGCTACACCTTC.

V is TRBV2 and J is TRBJ1-1; 10 bases fit TRBD1. Germline CDR1 is SNHLY and CDR2 is FYNNEI. V gave up 7 bases and J gave up 11 bases; unmatched junction bases: 13. This CDR3 is 14 amino acids long. CDR3 DNA: TGTGCCAGCACAGTAACCAGGGACAGGGGAAAGGCTTTCTTT. Protein product: CASTVTRDRGKAFF.

The rearrangement joins TRBV9 to TRBJ2-5, with 8 bases fitting TRBD1. The germline V gene has CDR1 SGDLS and CDR2 YYNGEE. The CDR3 is made up of 15 amino acids. V lost 7 bases, J lost 4 bases, and 12 bases stayed unmatched. Here the CDR3 DNA reads TGTGCCAGCTCCCTAGGGCCTGGACAGGGAGAGACCCAGTACTTC. Protein sequence: CASSLGPGQGETQYF.

CDR3 protein: CASTEAGTGRVEQYF. In DNA form, the CDR3 reads TGTGCCAGCACCGAAGCCGGGACAGGGAGAGTCGAGCAGTACTTC. This chain uses TRBV28 with TRBJ2-7, with 9 bases lining up with TRBD1. Germline trimming cut 7 bases from V and 6 bases from J; bases unmatched to any gene: 13. The length of the CDR3 is 15 residues. CDR1 is MDHEN, CDR2 SYDVKM, per germline.

This clonotype was counted a few times. The chain is built from TRBV10-3 and TRBJ1-1; tentative D call: TRBD1 (6 bases). Germline CDR1 is ENHRY and CDR2 is SYGVKD. This CDR3 spans 12 amino acids. V lost 5 bases, J lost 8 bases, and 12 bases lay in between. As DNA, the CDR3 is TGTGCCATCAGTCATTCCGGGACAGAAGCTTTCTTT. Translated, it gives CAISHSGTEAFF.

The sample holds a few counts of this clonotype. The V call is TRBV6-1, the J call TRBJ2-2, with D perhaps TRBD2 (5 bases). The CDR3 is 17 amino acids. Germline CDR1 reads MNHNS; CDR2 reads SASEGT. V was cut by 7 bases and J by 3 bases, with 21 bases left in between. CDR3 sequence reads: CASTTPRVGVDTGELFF. CDR3 DNA sequence: TGTGCCAGCACCACACCCCGGGTGGGAGTCGACACCGGGGAGCTGTTTTTT.

The V and J genes are TRBV29-1 and TRBJ1-1; weak D call: TRBD1 (6 bases). CDR3 size: 12 residues. The ends were cut back, 5 bases at V and 1 base at J, with 8 bases in the middle. CDR1 SQVTM and CDR2 ANQGSEA come from the germline V gene. CDR3 protein: CSVRDTNTEAFF. DNA of the CDR3: TGCAGCGTTCGGGACACGAACACTGAAGCTTTCTTT.

CDR3 residues: CASRYTSVEETQYF. The DNA for the CDR3 is TGTGCCAGCAGATATACTAGCGTTGAAGAGACCCAGTACTTC. The rearrangement links TRBV5-5 to TRBJ2-5; 7 bases match TRBD2. CDR3 length: 14 residues. Germline V gene sequence: CDR1 SGHKS, CDR2 YYEKEE (reference sequence). V shed 5 bases and J 3 bases; nucleotides not matched to a gene: 7.

This clonotype was counted only a few times. The chain carries TRBV3-1 and TRBJ2-6, with no clear D. Trimming removed 0 bases from V and 2 bases from J, with 11 bases in between. CDR3 length: 17 amino acids. Germline assignment: CDR1 LGHDT and CDR2 YNNKEL (reference sequence). The CDR3 coding sequence is TGTGCCAGCAGCCAAGATATTAGTAGAGCTGGGGCCAACGTCCTGACTTTC. Protein: CASSQDISRAGANVLTF.

The chain couples TRBV7-9 to TRBJ1-4; 7 bases are a match to TRBD1. Losses at the gene ends were 6 bases for V and 10 bases for J; bases not matched to a gene: 11. Germline assignment: CDR1 SEHNR and CDR2 FQNEAQ (reference sequence). The CDR3 totals 14 residues. Written as DNA, the CDR3 is TGTGCCAGCAGACCCGGGGCAGGGGGAGTAAAACTGTTTTTT. The encoded protein is CASRPGAGGVKLFF. The whole variable domain, remainder taken from reference TRBV7-9 and TRBJ1-4, is DTGVSQNPRHKITKRGQNVTFRCDPISEHNRLYWYRQTLGQGPEFLTYFQNEAQLEKSRLLSDRFSAERPKGSFSTLEIQRTEQGDSAMYLCASRPGAGGVKLFFGSGTQLSVL.

V usage is TRBV5-1 and J usage is TRBJ2-7; TRBD2 aligns across 14 bases. The trim removed 4 bases at V and 2 bases at J, leaving 8 bases unmatched. The CDR3 loop spans 17 amino acids. Germline values: CDR1 SGHRS, CDR2 YFSETQ. CDR3 bases: TGCGCCAGCAGCCAGGAGACTAGCGGGAGGGGCACCTACGAGCAGTACTTC. Its translation is CASSQETSGRGTYEQYF.

The chain has TRBV7-3 and TRBJ2-5; D is uncertain. The CDR3 is 12 residues long. The V gene's germline CDR1 is SGHTA and CDR2 FQGTGA. V was shortened by 5 bases and J by 1 base, with 5 bases between the two germline ends. The CDR3 DNA follows: TGTGCCAGCAGCGCCATCCAAGAGACCCAGTACTTC. As protein: CASSAIQETQYF.

This clonotype has a handful of counts. This CDR3 reads CSAGGGGETQYF. The CDR3 DNA follows: TGCAGCGCGGGGGGAGGCGGAGAGACCCAGTACTTC. This chain uses TRBV29-1 with TRBJ2-5; TRBD2 aligns across 7 bases. Germline loops: CDR1 SQVTM, CDR2 ANQGSEA. This CDR3 comprises 12 residues. The ends lost 7 bases at V and 4 bases at J; junction bases unmatched: 6.

This clonotype was seen a few times. The chain employs TRBV6-1 and TRBJ2-4; D unresolved. Germline CDR1 MNHNS, CDR2 SASEGT. The CDR3 contains 16 residues. Trimming took 6 bases from V and 2 from J, leaving 17 bases between them. The CDR3 nucleotides are TGTGCCAGCAGCAGGAGCGTCGGACGCTCCAAAAACATTCAGTACTTC. It encodes CASSRSVGRSKNIQYF.

The sample holds a few counts of this clonotype. The CDR3 DNA follows: TGTGCCAGCAGCTTAGGTTTGTCCCAGCCGCAGTACTTC. It translates to CASSLGLSQPQYF. This chain joins TRBV7-2 and TRBJ2-7; unclear D gene. The CDR3 length is 13 residues. Germline V gene data show CDR1 as SGHTA and CDR2 as FQGNSA. Deletions cut 1 base from V and 9 bases from J, with 13 bases between.

The chain uses TRBV12-3 or TRBV12-4 and TRBJ2-3; 10 positions match TRBD2. The trim removed 7 bases at V and 3 bases at J, leaving 7 bases unmatched. The CDR3 loop spans 15 amino acids. The CDR3 loop is CASNGIAGGTDTQYF. CDR3 nucleotide sequence: TGTGCCAGCAACGGTATAGCGGGAGGTACAGATACGCAGTATTTT.

This chain links TRBV7-3 with TRBJ2-2; D is possibly TRBD1 (6 bases). The CDR3 totals 14 residues. Germline V lookup: CDR1 SGHTA, CDR2 FQGTGA. Trimming took 2 bases from V and 4 from J, leaving 8 bases between them. This CDR3 is CASSLGTITGELFF. DNA of the CDR3: TGTGCCAGCAGCTTAGGGACAATCACCGGGGAGCTGTTTTTT.

The V and J genes are TRBV20-1 and TRBJ2-1; no clear D gene. From germline, CDR1 is DFQATT and CDR2 SNEGSKA (reference sequence). The V end lost 2 bases, the J end lost 8 bases, and 13 bases lay between the germline ends. The CDR3 contains 13 residues. The CDR3 DNA reads as TGCAGTGCTAGACTCGGCGTTATCGATGAGCAGTTCTTC. Protein sequence: CSARLGVIDEQFF.

This clonotype came up a few times. The chain combines TRBV29-1 with TRBJ2-1; D not certain. Trimming removed 7 bases at V and 7 bases at J, with 14 bases between. The CDR3 runs to 12 residues. Germline V gene data show CDR1 as SQVTM and CDR2 as ANQGSEA. The CDR3 is CSGRAPGNEQFF. DNA for the CDR3: TGCAGCGGTAGGGCCCCGGGTAATGAGCAGTTCTTC.

This CDR3 is CASSRDGTLTYEQYF. The CDR3 region has the DNA TGTGCCAGCAGCAGAGACGGGACGTTAACCTACGAGCAGTACTTC. The chain is built from TRBV6-2 or TRBV6-3 and TRBJ2-7; possibly TRBD1 or TRBD2 for D (5 bases each). The CDR3 is made up of 15 amino acids. CDR1 MNHEY and CDR2 SVGEGT come from the germline V gene. V shed 6 bases and J shed 2 bases, with 17 bases lying between them.

This clonotype was seen ten or more times. This chain links TRBV12-3 or TRBV12-4 with TRBJ2-2, with a weak D call TRBD1 (5 bases). This CDR3 has 14 amino acids. Trimming removed 6 bases from V and 2 bases from J, with 10 bases in between. This CDR3 reads CASSRDRNTGELFF. The CDR3 region has the DNA TGTGCCAGCAGCCGAGACAGAAACACCGGGGAGCTGTTTTTT.

V and J are TRBV9 and TRBJ2-3; the D gene is possibly TRBD1 (6 bases). This CDR3 spans 15 amino acids. The germline CDR1 and CDR2 sequences are SGDLS and YYNGEE. Between the trimmed V and J ends, which lost 5 bases and 2 bases, there was a span of 15 bases. In nucleotides, the CDR3 is TGTGCCAGCAGAGGCCGAGACAGGAACACAGATACGCAGTATTTT. The encoded protein is CASRGRDRNTDTQYF.